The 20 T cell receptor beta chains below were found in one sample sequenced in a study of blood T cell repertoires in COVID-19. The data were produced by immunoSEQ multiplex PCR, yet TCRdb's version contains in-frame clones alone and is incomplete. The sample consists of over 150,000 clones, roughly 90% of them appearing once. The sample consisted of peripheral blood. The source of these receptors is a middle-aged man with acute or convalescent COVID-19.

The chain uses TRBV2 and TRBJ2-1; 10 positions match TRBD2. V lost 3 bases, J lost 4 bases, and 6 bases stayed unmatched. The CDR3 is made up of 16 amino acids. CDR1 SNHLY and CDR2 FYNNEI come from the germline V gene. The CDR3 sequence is CASSDPSGGVYNEQFF. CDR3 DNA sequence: TGTGCCAGCAGTGACCCCAGCGGGGGGGTTTACAATGAGCAGTTCTTC.

The DNA for the CDR3 is TGTGCCAGCAGCAGACAGGGGGCTGCCTACGAGCAGTACTTC. Protein: CASSRQGAAYEQYF. The chain uses TRBV7-8 and TRBJ2-7; 10 bases align to TRBD1. The trim removed 5 bases at V and 2 bases at J, leaving 3 bases unmatched. CDR3 length: 14 amino acids. Looked up from germline, CDR1 is SGHVS and CDR2 is FQNEAQ.

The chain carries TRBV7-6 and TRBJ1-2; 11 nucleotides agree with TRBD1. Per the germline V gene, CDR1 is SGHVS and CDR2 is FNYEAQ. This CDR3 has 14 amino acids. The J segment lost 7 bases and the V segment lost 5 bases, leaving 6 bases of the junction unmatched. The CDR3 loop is CASSPGQGALGYTF. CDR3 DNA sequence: TGTGCCAGCAGCCCCGGACAGGGGGCTCTTGGCTACACCTTC.

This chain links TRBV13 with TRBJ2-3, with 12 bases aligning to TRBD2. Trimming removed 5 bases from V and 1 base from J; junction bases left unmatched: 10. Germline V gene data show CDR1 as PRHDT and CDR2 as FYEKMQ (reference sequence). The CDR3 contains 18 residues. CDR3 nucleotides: TGTGCCAGCAGCCCGGACCTCACTAGCGGGGGGCGCACAGATACGCAGTATTTT. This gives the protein CASSPDLTSGGRTDTQYF.

This CDR3 is CATGVLGYPQQFF. The DNA for the CDR3 is TGTGCCACCGGGGTTTTGGGCTATCCCCAGCAGTTCTTC. This chain uses TRBV27 with TRBJ2-1; TRBD2 is a possible D gene (5 bases). The CDR3 covers 13 residues. The germline V and J ends were trimmed by 10 bases and 11 bases, with 21 bases remaining between them. CDR1 is MNHEY, CDR2 SMNVEV, per germline (reference sequence).

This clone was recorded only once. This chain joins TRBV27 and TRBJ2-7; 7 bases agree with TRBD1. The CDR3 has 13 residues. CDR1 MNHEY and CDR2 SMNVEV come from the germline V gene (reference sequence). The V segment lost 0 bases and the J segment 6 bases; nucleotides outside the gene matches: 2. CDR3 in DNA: TGTGCCAGCAGTTTATCAGACAGGGTCGAGCAGTACTTC. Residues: CASSLSDRVEQYF.

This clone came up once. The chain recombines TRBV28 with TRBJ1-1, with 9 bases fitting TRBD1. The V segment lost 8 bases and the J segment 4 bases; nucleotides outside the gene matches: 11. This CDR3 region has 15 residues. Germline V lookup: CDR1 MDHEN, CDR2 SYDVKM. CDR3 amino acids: CASGEDRGGGTEAFF. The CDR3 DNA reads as TGTGCCAGCGGGGAGGACAGGGGCGGTGGCACTGAAGCTTTCTTT. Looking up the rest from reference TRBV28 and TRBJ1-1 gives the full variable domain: DVKVTQSSRYLVKRTGEKVFLECVQDMDHENMFWYRQDPGLGLRLIYFSYDVKMKEKGDIPEGYSVSREKKERFSLILESASTNQTSMYLCASGEDRGGGTEAFFGQGTRLTVV.

The DNA for the CDR3 is TGCGCCAGCAGCCCGTCCGGGACAGCCTACGAGCAGTACTTC. Residues: CASSPSGTAYEQYF. The chain carries TRBV5-1 and TRBJ2-7, with 7 positions matching TRBD1. Germline CDR1 is SGHRS and CDR2 is YFSETQ. The CDR3 is 14 amino acids. J gave up 2 bases and V 4 bases, and 6 bases lay outside the gene matches.

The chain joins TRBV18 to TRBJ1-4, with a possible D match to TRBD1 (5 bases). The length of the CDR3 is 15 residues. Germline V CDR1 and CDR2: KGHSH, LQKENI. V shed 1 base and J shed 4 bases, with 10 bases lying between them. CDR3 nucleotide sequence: TGTGCCAGCTCACCACGTCCAGGGCTTAATGAAAAACTGTTTTTT. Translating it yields CASSPRPGLNEKLFF.

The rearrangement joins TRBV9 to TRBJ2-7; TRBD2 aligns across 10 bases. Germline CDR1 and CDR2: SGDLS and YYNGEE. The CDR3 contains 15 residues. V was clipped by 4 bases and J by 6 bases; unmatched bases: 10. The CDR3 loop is CASSPRGTSAFEQYF. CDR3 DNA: TGTGCCAGCAGCCCTCGGGGGACTAGCGCGTTCGAGCAGTACTTC.

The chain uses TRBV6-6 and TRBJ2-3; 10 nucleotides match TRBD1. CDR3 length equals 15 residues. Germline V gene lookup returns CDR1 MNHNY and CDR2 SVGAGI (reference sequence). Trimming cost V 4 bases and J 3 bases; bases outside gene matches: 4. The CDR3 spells CASSSRQGATDTQYF. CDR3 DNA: TGTGCCAGCAGTTCCAGACAGGGGGCTACAGATACGCAGTATTTT.

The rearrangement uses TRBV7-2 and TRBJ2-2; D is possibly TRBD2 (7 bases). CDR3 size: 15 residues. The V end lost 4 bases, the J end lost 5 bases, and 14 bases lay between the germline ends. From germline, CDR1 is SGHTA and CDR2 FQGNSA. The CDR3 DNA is TGTGCCAGCAGCTCACAGGGACTAACTACCGGGGAGCTGTTTTTT. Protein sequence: CASSSQGLTTGELFF.

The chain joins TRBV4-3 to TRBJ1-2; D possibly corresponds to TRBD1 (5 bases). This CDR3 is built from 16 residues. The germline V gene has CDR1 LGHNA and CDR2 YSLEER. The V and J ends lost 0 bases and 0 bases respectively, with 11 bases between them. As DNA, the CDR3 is TGCGCCAGCAGCCAAGATCTGCCAGGGTCTAACTATGGCTACACCTTC. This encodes CASSQDLPGSNYGYTF.

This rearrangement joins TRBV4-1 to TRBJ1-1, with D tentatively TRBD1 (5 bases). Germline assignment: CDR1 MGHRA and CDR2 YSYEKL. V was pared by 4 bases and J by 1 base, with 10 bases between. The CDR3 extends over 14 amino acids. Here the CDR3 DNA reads TGCGCCAGCAGCCCCCTGGGGGGGAACACTGAAGCTTTCTTT. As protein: CASSPLGGNTEAFF.

The CDR3 DNA is TGCGCCAGCTGTATAGACTCTGGGGCCAACGTCCTGACTTTC. Residues: CASCIDSGANVLTF. V and J are TRBV5-1 and TRBJ2-6; D not certain. Germline V gene sequence: CDR1 SGHRS, CDR2 YFSETQ. Trimming cost V 7 bases and J 0 bases, with 8 bases left between them. The length of the CDR3 is 14 residues.

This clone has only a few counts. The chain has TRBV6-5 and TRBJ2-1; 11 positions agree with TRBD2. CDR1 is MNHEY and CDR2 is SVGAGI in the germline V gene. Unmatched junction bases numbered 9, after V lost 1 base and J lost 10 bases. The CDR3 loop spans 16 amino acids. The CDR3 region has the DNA TGTGCCAGCAGTTACTATCCGGGACTAGCGGCCCCGGAGCAGTTCTTC. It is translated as CASSYYPGLAAPEQFF.

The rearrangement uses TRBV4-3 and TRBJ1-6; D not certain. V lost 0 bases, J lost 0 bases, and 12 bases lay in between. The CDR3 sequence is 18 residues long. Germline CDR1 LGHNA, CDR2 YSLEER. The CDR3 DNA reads TGCGCCAGCAGCCAAGATCCGACCGGGAGCTCCTATAATTCACCCCTCCACTTT. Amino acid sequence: CASSQDPTGSSYNSPLHF.

The CDR3 sequence is CASSLGTATNEKLFF. The CDR3 DNA is TGTGCCAGCAGCCTGGGGACAGCAACTAATGAAAAACTGTTTTTT. The chain links TRBV7-9 to TRBJ1-4, with TRBD1 matching 7 bases. V gave up 5 bases and J gave up 0 bases; unmatched junction bases: 3. The CDR3 has 15 residues. CDR1 and CDR2 from the germline V gene are SEHNR and FQNEAQ (reference sequence).

DNA of the CDR3: TGTGCCAGCAGCTTTCCCGGGGTTGGCTCCTACGAGCAGTACTTC. It encodes CASSFPGVGSYEQYF. The chain uses TRBV11-2 and TRBJ2-7, with a possible D match to TRBD2 (5 bases). In germline, CDR1 is SGHAT, CDR2 FQNNGV. The CDR3 runs to 15 residues. V dropped 3 bases and J dropped 0 bases, with 12 bases sitting between them.

The CDR3 DNA follows: TGTGCCAGTAGTCCTACAGGGGGCCATGGCTACACCTTC. It is translated as CASSPTGGHGYTF. J is TRBJ1-2 and V is TRBV19; 9 bases fit TRBD1. The junction had 4 bases not matched to a gene; V was cut back by 5 bases and J by 6 bases. The V gene's germline CDR1 is LNHDA and CDR2 SQIVND (reference sequence). This CDR3 is built from 13 residues. Variable domain in full (rest from reference TRBV19 and TRBJ1-2): DGGITQSPKYLFRKEGQNVTLSCEQNLNHDAMYWYRQDPGQGLRLIYYSQIVNDFQKGDIAEGYSVSREKKESFPLTVTSAQKNPTAFYLCASSPTGGHGYTFGSGTRLTVV.